This TCR beta chain was recorded in a study of blood T cell repertoires in COVID-19. V gave up 4 bases and J gave up 3 bases, with 9 bases separating them. The CDR3 has 13 residues. Germline values: CDR1 SGHTA, CDR2 FQGNSA. The assay was immunoSEQ multiplex PCR, and TCRdb's table has in-frame clones only and misses some. Among roughly 75,000 clones listed, approximately 80% were seen once. Sequencing was carried out using peripheral blood. The V and J genes are TRBV7-2 and TRBJ1-1, with D uncertain. The receptor's source is a man aged 45-65 years with COVID-19, enrolled during active disease. The CDR3 protein is CASSSQTHTEAFF. CDR3 DNA: TGTGCCAGCAGCTCCCAGACACACACTGAAGCTTTCTTT.